The text below deals with one T cell receptor beta chain. This sample was taken from a study of radiation and T cells in renal cell carcinoma. Study-level information: Nephrectomy followed 15 Gy stereotactic body radiation by 4 weeks.

Sequencing used immunoSEQ multiplex PCR; TCRdb keeps in-frame clones, though not all of them. The table includes approximately 94,000 clones, 70% to 85% detected once. This CDR3 has 16 residues. The germline V and J ends were trimmed by 4 bases and 0 bases, with 13 bases remaining between them. Germline-derived CDR1 and CDR2 are SGHRS and YFSETQ. Time point in this sample: baseline pretreatment blood. The treatment was: 15 Gy SBRT to primary tumor, nephrectomy 4 weeks later. The rearrangement uses TRBV5-1 and TRBJ2-2; possible D gene TRBD2, 6 bases. The TCR was taken from a man in his sixties with renal cell carcinoma. Source: blood, taken from a patient whose treatment included radiotherapy and nephrectomy. In DNA, the CDR3 is TGCGCCAGCAGCGCTGGTGTAGCGGCGAACACCGGGGAGCTGTTTTTT. Encoded protein: CASSAGVAANTGELFF.